What follows are 5 T cell receptor beta chains derived from one specimen sequenced in a study of post-analysis software for immune sequencing data. Notes on the study in general: Compared with controls, patients had more of about five TRBV segments, including TRBV5-6, TRBV5-1 and TRBV20-1.

These receptors have no known antigen. Unique molecular identifiers were present in the TCR beta cDNA libraries. Each CDR3 protein gets one entry after TCRdb re-called the PCR reads with MiXCR. Of some 500,000 distinct CDR3 sequences in the sample, under 55% are singletons; the top ten hold 9% to 14%. Sequenced material: blood. Receptors were obtained from a girl aged 5-17 years with multiple sclerosis.

This clonotype was recorded a few times. An end of the junction does not agree with germline; a read error may underlie this. The gene calls are TRBV29-1 and TRBJ1-2; D is undetermined. Germline CDR1 is SQVTM and CDR2 is ANQGSEA. The CDR3 consists of 13 residues. The CDR3 sequence: CSVEKGPIYGYTF. CDR3 sequence (DNA): TGCAGTGTTGAAAAAGGGCCGATCTATGGCTACACCTTC. Variable domain in full (rest from reference TRBV29-1 and TRBJ1-2): SAVISQKPSRDICQRGTSLTIQCQVDSQVTMMFWYRQQPGQSLTLIATANQGSEATYESGFVIDKFPISRPNLTFSTLTVSNMSPEDSSIYLCSVEKGPIYGYTFGSGTRLTVV.

This clonotype has only a few counts. The chain uses TRBV4-3 and TRBJ2-4; 7 nucleotides match TRBD1. The CDR3 consists of 17 residues. Germline values: CDR1 LGHNA, CDR2 YSLEER. V gave up 0 bases and J gave up 1 base; unmatched junction bases: 6. Here the CDR3 DNA reads TGCGCCAGCAGCCAAGATCGGGTAGGGGGCGCCAAAAACATTCAGTACTTC. Translating gives CASSQDRVGGAKNIQYF.

The genes are TRBV7-9 and TRBJ1-2; possibly TRBD1 for D (5 bases). Per germline, CDR1 SEHNR and CDR2 FQNEAQ (reference sequence). Trimming left V 0 bases short and J 4 bases short, with 12 bases between. CDR3 length equals 15 residues. CDR3 DNA: TGTGCCAGCAGCTTAGCGCCGGGGGGGAGCTATGGCTACACCTTC. It translates to CASSLAPGGSYGYTF.

This clonotype was detected only a few times. The rearrangement uses TRBV20-1 and TRBJ2-7; TRBD1 matches at 7 bases. The CDR3 consists of 15 residues. Trimming took 1 base from V and 3 from J; bases not matched to a gene: 9. Germline lookup yields CDR1 DFQATT and CDR2 SNEGSKA (reference sequence). The CDR3 bases are TGCAGTGCTAGAGGCGGAATAGGGGGCAACTACGAGCAGTACTTC. The encoded protein is CSARGGIGGNYEQYF.

V and J are TRBV28 and TRBJ1-2; no clear D. The CDR3 is 13 amino acids. Per germline, CDR1 MDHEN and CDR2 SYDVKM. V shed 10 bases and J shed 5 bases, with 17 bases lying between them. CDR3 coding DNA: TGTGCCACTTCCCGGGGTGATCGTTATGGCTACACCTTC. This gives the protein CATSRGDRYGYTF.